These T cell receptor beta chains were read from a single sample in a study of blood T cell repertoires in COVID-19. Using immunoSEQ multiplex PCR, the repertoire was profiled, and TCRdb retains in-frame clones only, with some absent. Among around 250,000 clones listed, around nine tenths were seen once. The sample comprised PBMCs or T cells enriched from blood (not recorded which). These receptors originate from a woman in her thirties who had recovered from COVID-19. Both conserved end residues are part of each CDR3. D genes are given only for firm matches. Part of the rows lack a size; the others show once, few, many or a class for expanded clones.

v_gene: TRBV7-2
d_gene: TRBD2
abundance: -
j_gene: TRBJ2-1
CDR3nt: TGTGCCAGCAGCTTAGGACTAGCGGGAGCTCAGTTCTTC
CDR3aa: CASSLGLAGAQFF

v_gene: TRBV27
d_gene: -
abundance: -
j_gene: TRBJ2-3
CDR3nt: TGTGCCAGCGGACAACCGAGGTCCGGGAGCACAGATACGCAGTATTTT
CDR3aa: CASGQPRSGSTDTQYF

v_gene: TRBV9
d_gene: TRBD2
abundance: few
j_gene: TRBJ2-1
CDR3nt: TGTGCCAGCAGCGGACGGACTAGCGGGAGGTTAAATGAGCAGTTCTTC
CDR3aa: CASSGRTSGRLNEQFF

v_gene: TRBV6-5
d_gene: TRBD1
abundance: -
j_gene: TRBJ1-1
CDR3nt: TGTGCCAGCAGTCGGACCGGGACAGGGAGGACTGAAGCTTTCTTT
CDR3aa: CASSRTGTGRTEAFF

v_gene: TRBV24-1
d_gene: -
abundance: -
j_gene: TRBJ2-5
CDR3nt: TGTGCCACCAGTGATCCCTTACAGGGTGGGCAAGAGACCCAGTACTTC
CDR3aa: CATSDPLQGGQETQYF

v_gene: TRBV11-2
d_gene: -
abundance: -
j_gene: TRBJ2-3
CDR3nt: TGTGCCAGCAGCTTAGACGCCCTATCCACAGATACGCAGTATTTT
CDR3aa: CASSLDALSTDTQYF

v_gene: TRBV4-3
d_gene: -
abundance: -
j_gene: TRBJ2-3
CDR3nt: TGCGCCAGCAGCCAAGGGGGCAGCAACACAGATACGCAGTATTTT
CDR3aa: CASSQGGSNTDTQYF

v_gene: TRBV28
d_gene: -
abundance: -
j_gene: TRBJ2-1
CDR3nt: TGTGCCAGCAGCTTCACGGGTGCACGCTCCTACAATGAGCAGTTCTTC
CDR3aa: CASSFTGARSYNEQFF

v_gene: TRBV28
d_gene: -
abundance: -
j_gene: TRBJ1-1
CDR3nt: TGTGCCAGCAGGCAGGTTGGAGGGACTGAAGCTTTCTTT
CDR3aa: CASRQVGGTEAFF

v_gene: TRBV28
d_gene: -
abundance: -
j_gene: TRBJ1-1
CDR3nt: TGTGCCAGTACACAAGTGAACACTGAAGCTTTCTTT
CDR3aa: CASTQVNTEAFF

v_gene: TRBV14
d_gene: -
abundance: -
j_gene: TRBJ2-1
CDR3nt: TGTGCCAGCAGCCAAGATCGTTACAATGAGCAGTTCTTC
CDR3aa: CASSQDRYNEQFF

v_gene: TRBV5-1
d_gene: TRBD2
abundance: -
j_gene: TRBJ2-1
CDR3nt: TGCGCCAGCAGCCGTCGGACTAGCGGGAGGGCTTCCGATGAGCAGTTCTTC
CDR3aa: CASSRRTSGRASDEQFF

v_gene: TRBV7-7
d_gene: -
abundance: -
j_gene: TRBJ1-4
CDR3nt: TGTGCTAGCAGCAGGGGTTTCGGTGAAAAACTGTTTTTT
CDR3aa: CASSRGFGEKLFF

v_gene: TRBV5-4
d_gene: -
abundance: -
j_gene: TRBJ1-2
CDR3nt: TGTGCCAGCAGACCCGGGACATCTATAGGCTACACCTTC
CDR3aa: CASRPGTSIGYTF

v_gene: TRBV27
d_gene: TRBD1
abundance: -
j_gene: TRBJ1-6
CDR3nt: TGTGCCAGCAGTTTAACAGGGGTCTGGAATTCACCCCTCCACTTT
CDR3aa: CASSLTGVWNSPLHF

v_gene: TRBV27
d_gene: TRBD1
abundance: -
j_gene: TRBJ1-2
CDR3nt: TGTGCCAGCAGTTCGACAGGGGGCGCTTGGAATGGCTACACCTTC
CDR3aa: CASSSTGGAWNGYTF

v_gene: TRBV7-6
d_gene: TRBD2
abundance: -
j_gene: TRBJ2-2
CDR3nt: TGTGCCAGCAGCTTATTCGGTAGCGGGAGCGTGGGCACCGGGGAGCTGTTTTTT
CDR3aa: CASSLFGSGSVGTGELFF

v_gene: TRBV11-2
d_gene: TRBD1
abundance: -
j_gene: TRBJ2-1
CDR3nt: TGTGCCAGCAGGCCACGGGACAGCTACAATGAGCAGTTCTTC
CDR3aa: CASRPRDSYNEQFF

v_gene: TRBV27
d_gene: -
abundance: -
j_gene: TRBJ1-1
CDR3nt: TGTGCCAGCAGTTTATCGGCAGGGAGGATCACTGAAGCTTTCTTT
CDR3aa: CASSLSAGRITEAFF

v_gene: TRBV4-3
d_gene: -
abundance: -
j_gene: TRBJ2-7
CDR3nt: TGCGCCAGCAGCCAAGATGTCCAGCGGTCCTACGAGCAGTACTTC
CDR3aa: CASSQDVQRSYEQYF

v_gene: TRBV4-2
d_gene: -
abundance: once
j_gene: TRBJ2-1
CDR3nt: TGTGCCAGCAGCCAAGATTCAGCGGTAATGGGTTACAATGAGCAGTTCTTC
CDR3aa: CASSQDSAVMGYNEQFF

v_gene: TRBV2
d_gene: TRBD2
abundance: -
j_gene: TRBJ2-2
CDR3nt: TGTGCCAGTTGTAGCGGGAGTAACACCGGGGAGCTGTTTTTT
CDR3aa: CASCSGSNTGELFF

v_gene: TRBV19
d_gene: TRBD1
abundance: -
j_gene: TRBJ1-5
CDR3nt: TGTGCCAGTAGGGTATCGGGGACAGGGGGTATTCAGCCCCAGCATTTT
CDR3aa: CASRVSGTGGIQPQHF

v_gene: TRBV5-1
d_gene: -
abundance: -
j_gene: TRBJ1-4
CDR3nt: TGCGCCAGCAGCTTGGACAGAGAAAAACTGTTTTTT
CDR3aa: CASSLDREKLFF

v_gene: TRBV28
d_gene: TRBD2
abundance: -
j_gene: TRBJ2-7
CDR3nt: TGTGCCAGCAGTTTAGCTAGCGGGAGCCCCTACGAGCAGTACTTC
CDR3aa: CASSLASGSPYEQYF

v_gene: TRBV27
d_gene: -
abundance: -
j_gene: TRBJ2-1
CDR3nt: TGTGCCAGCAGTTTAAAATGGAGAGTGGCGATCCGGACTCACAATGAGCAGTTCTTC
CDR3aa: CASSLKWRVAIRTHNEQFF

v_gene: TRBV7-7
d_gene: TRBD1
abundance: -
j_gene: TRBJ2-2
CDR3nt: TGTGCTAGCACCTGGACAGGGGTGAGGCGAAACACCGGGGAGCTGTTTTTT
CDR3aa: CASTWTGVRRNTGELFF

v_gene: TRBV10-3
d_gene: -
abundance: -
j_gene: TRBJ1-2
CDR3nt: TGTGCCATCGCAGGACAAAATTATAATGGCTACACCTTC
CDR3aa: CAIAGQNYNGYTF

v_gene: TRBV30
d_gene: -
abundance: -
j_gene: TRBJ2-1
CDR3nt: TGTGCCTGGAGTCCTCTTCACAATGAGCAGTTCTTC
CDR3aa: CAWSPLHNEQFF

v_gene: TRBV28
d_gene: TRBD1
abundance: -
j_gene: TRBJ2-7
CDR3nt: TGTGCCAGCAGTTTAAACAGAAGAGACAGGGGGAGCTCCTACGAGCAGTACTTC
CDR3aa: CASSLNRRDRGSSYEQYF

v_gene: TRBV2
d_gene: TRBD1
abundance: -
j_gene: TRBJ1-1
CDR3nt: TGTGCCAACAGACAGGGAGGGATGAACACTGAAGCTTTCTTT
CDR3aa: CANRQGGMNTEAFF

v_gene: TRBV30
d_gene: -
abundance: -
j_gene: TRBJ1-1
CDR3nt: TGTGCCTGGAGTGTAGGGGTTACTGAAGCTTTCTTT
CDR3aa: CAWSVGVTEAFF

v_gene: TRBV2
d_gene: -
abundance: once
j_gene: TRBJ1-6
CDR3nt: TGTGCCAGCACGGGGGTGAGCTCCTATAATTCACCCCTCCACTTT
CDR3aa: CASTGVSSYNSPLHF

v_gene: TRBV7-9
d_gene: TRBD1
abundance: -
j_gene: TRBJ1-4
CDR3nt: TGTGCCAGCACCCAAATGGACAGGGGGCCAACTAATGAAAAACTGTTTTTT
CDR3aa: CASTQMDRGPTNEKLFF

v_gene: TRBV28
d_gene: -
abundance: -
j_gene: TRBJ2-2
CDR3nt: TGTGCCAGCAGTTTACCTCGGGTCACCGGGGAGCTGTTTTTT
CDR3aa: CASSLPRVTGELFF

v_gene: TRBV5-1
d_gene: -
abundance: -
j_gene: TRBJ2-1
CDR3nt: TGCGCCAGCAGCTTTAGGGCTCGGCAGGGGCGGAATGAGCAGTTCTTC
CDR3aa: CASSFRARQGRNEQFF

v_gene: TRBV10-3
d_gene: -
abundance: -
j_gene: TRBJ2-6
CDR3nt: TGTGCCATCAGTGAGGGGGCCAACTCTGGGGCCAACGTCCTGACTTTC
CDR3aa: CAISEGANSGANVLTF

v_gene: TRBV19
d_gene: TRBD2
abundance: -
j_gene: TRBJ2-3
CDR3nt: TGTGCCAGTAGTCTAAAGACGTCTAGCGGGAGATATAGCACAGATACGCAGTATTTT
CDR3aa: CASSLKTSSGRYSTDTQYF

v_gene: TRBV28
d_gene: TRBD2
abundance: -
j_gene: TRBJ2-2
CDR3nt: TGTGCCAGCAGTTCGGGACTAGCCGCGGGGGAGCTGTTTTTT
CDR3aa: CASSSGLAAGELFF

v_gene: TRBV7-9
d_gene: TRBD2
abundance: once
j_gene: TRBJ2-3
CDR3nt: TGTGCCAGCAGCTACCCGGGACTAGCTACCTCGCCGACAGATACGCAGTATTTT
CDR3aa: CASSYPGLATSPTDTQYF